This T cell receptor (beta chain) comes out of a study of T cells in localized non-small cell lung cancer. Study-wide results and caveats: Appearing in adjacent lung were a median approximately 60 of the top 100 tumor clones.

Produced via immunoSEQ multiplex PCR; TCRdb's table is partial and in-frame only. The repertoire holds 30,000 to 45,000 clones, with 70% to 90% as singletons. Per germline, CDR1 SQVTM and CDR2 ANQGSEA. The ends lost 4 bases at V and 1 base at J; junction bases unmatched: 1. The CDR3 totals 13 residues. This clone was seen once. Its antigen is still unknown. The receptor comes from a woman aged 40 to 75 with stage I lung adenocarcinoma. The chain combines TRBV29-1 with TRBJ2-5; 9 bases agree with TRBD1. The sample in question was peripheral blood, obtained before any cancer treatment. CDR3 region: CSVVQGAQETQYF. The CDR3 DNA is TGCAGCGTTGTACAGGGGGCCCAAGAGACCCAGTACTTC.